Listed below are T cell receptor beta chains from one sample, sequenced in a study of T cell responses to AZD1222 COVID-19 vaccine. The repertoire was sequenced with immunoSEQ multiplex PCR; TCRdb's copy has only in-frame clones and lacks some. The data show around 100,000 clones, 90% seen once. This specimen was peripheral blood, taken on day 0 of AZD1222 vaccination. Source of these receptors: an adult in good health. The CDR3 runs from the conserved cysteine through the conserved F or W. D genes are given only for firm matches. Some rows have no size entry. The others give once, few or many, or a class for an expanded clone.

clone_size: .; j_call: TRBJ2-2; v_call: TRBV6-4; d_call: .; cdr3_nt: TGTGCCAGCAGTGACTCGGGACAAAACACCGGGGAGCTGTTTTTT; cdr3_aa: CASSDSGQNTGELFF
clone_size: .; j_call: TRBJ2-7; v_call: TRBV27; d_call: .; cdr3_nt: TGTGCCAGCAGCCCTACACAGGGCGGCGAGCAGTACTTC; cdr3_aa: CASSPTQGGEQYF
clone_size: .; j_call: TRBJ2-7; v_call: TRBV2; d_call: TRBD1; cdr3_nt: TGTGCCAGCGGTGGGACAGGGTTCTACGAGCAGTACTTC; cdr3_aa: CASGGTGFYEQYF
clone_size: .; j_call: TRBJ2-4; v_call: TRBV12-5; d_call: .; cdr3_nt: TGTGCTAGTGGAACTACCCCGAGGCCAGAAAACATTCAGTACTTC; cdr3_aa: CASGTTPRPENIQYF
clone_size: .; j_call: TRBJ1-2; v_call: TRBV4-3; d_call: .; cdr3_nt: TGCGCCAGCAGCCAAGATAGACAGTTGGCGGGGAAAGACTATGGCTACACCTTC; cdr3_aa: CASSQDRQLAGKDYGYTF
clone_size: .; j_call: TRBJ1-5; v_call: TRBV7-8; d_call: TRBD1; cdr3_nt: TGTGCCAGCAGCTCCGCAGGGGGCGATCAGCCCCAGCATTTT; cdr3_aa: CASSSAGGDQPQHF
clone_size: .; j_call: TRBJ1-2; v_call: TRBV29-1; d_call: .; cdr3_nt: TGCAGCGTTGAAGATTTGGAGGGTCGCTACACCTTC; cdr3_aa: CSVEDLEGRYTF
clone_size: once; j_call: TRBJ2-7; v_call: TRBV28; d_call: .; cdr3_nt: TGTGCCAGCAGTAACTACGAGCAGTACTTC; cdr3_aa: CASSNYEQYF
clone_size: few; j_call: TRBJ2-3; v_call: TRBV27; d_call: .; cdr3_nt: TGTGCCAGCAAAGGGGGGGCGATTGCAGATACGCAGTATTTT; cdr3_aa: CASKGGAIADTQYF
clone_size: .; j_call: TRBJ2-5; v_call: TRBV27; d_call: .; cdr3_nt: TGTGCCAGCAGACCTTCCCAGCAGCCGCAAGAGACCCAGTACTTC; cdr3_aa: CASRPSQQPQETQYF
clone_size: .; j_call: TRBJ2-5; v_call: TRBV29-1; d_call: TRBD2; cdr3_nt: TGCAGCGTTGAATCTACACTGGCGGGGGGGCTGGAGACCCAGTACTTC; cdr3_aa: CSVESTLAGGLETQYF
clone_size: .; j_call: TRBJ2-2; v_call: TRBV11-2; d_call: .; cdr3_nt: TGTGCCAGCAGCCACGCCGGGCCCAGGGCCGGGGAGCTGTTTTTT; cdr3_aa: CASSHAGPRAGELFF
clone_size: .; j_call: TRBJ2-3; v_call: TRBV5-1; d_call: TRBD2; cdr3_nt: TGCGCCAGCAGCTTGGGGACTAGCGGGGCCGTAGATACGCAGTATTTT; cdr3_aa: CASSLGTSGAVDTQYF
clone_size: once; j_call: TRBJ1-4; v_call: TRBV5-1; d_call: TRBD1; cdr3_nt: TGCGCCAGCAGCCTTGACAGGGCGCGTGGTGGAAAACTGTTTTTT; cdr3_aa: CASSLDRARGGKLFF
clone_size: .; j_call: TRBJ1-2; v_call: TRBV5-6; d_call: TRBD1; cdr3_nt: TGTGCCAGCAGCTTGTTGAGGGACAGTCCTAACTATGGCTACACCTTC; cdr3_aa: CASSLLRDSPNYGYTF
clone_size: few; j_call: TRBJ1-3; v_call: TRBV5-5; d_call: .; cdr3_nt: TGTGCCAGCAGCTTGTCCCCGGCCCGCTCTGGAAACACCATATATTTT; cdr3_aa: CASSLSPARSGNTIYF
clone_size: .; j_call: TRBJ1-1; v_call: TRBV10-1; d_call: .; cdr3_nt: TGCGCCAGCAGTGAGGGGGGATCTGGTGAAGCTTTCTTT; cdr3_aa: CASSEGGSGEAFF